This T cell receptor (beta chain) was profiled in a study of blood T cell repertoires in COVID-19. TCRdb's table, derived via immunoSEQ multiplex PCR, lists solely in-frame clones and lacks some. The sample has about 230,000 clones; 86% are singletons. J lost 4 bases, V lost 1 base, and 8 bases had no gene match. This CDR3 is 18 amino acids long. Per the germline V gene, CDR1 is SGHVS and CDR2 is FNYEAQ. The V call is TRBV7-6, the J call TRBJ2-2, with 11 bases aligning to TRBD2. This TCR was sampled from a man aged 45-65 years with COVID-19, enrolled during active disease. Sequenced: peripheral blood. The CDR3 nucleotides are TGTGCCAGCAGCTTAGGTGCTAGCGGGAGGCCGGGCACCGGGGAGCTGTTTTTT. As protein: CASSLGASGRPGTGELFF.